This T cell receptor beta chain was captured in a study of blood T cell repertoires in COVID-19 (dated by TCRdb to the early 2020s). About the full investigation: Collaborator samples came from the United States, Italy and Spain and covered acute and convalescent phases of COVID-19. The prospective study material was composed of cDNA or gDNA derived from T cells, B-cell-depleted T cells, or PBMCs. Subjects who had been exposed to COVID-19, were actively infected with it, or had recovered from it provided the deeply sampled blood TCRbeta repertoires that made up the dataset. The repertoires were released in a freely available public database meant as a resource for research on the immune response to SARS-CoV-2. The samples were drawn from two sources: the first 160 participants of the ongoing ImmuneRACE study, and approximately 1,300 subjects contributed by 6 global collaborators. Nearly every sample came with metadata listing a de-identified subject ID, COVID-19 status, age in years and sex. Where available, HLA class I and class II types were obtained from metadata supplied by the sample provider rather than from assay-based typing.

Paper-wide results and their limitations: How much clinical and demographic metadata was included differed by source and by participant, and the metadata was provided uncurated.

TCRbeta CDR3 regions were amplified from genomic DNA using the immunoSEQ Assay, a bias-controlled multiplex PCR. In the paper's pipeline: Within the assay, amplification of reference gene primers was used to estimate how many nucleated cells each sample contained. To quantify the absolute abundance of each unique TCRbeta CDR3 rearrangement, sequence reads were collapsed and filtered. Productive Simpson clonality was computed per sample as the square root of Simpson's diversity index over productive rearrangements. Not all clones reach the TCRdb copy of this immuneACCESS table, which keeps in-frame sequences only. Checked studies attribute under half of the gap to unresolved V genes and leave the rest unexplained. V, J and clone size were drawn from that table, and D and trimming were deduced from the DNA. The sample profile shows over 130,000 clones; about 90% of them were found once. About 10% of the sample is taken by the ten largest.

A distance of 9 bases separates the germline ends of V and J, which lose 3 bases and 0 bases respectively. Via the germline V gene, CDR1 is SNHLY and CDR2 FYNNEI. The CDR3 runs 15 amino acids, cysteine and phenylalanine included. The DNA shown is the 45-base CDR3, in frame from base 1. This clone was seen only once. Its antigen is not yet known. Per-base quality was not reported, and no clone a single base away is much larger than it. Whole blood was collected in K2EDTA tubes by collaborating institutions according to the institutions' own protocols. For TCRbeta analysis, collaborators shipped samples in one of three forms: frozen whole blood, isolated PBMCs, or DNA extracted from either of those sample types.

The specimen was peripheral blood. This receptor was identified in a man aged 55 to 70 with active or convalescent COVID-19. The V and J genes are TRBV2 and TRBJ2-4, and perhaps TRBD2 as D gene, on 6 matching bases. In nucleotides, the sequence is TGTGCCAGCAGTGAGGACTATCTAGCCAAAAACATTCAGTACTTC. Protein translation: CASSEDYLAKNIQYF.